One sample yielded the 3 T cell receptor beta chains listed below, sequenced in a study of blood T cells in healthy people across ages. Then a second PCR, running about 7 to 11 cycles, was carried out with a sample-barcoded 5' primer and a J-beta primer mix. TCRdb analysed the 5' RACE reads with MiXCR anew, one entry per CDR3 protein. The table has some 1.8 million distinct CDR3 sequences, about two fifths seen once. Material for sequencing was blood. These receptors were obtained from a human donor in good health.

This clonotype was counted between two and nine times. The chain recombines TRBV10-3 with TRBJ2-5; tentatively, D is TRBD2 (5 bases). CDR3 length equals 13 residues. The V end was cut by 4 bases, the J end by 4 bases, with 10 bases between. The germline CDR1 and CDR2 sequences are ENHRY and SYGVKD. The CDR3 here is CAISGEGTETQYF. CDR3 nucleotide sequence: TGTGCCATCAGTGGTGAGGGAACAGAGACCCAGTACTTC.

The chain has TRBV5-1 and TRBJ2-6; 7 nucleotides agree with TRBD1. From germline, CDR1 is SGHRS and CDR2 YFSETQ. V was pared by 4 bases and J by 2 bases, with 12 bases of the junction left unmatched. CDR3 size: 18 residues. The CDR3 protein is CASSPGGRTGAGANVLTF. The CDR3 DNA reads as TGCGCCAGCAGCCCTGGCGGCCGTACAGGGGCTGGGGCCAACGTCCTGACTTTC.

This clonotype turned up a few times. J is TRBJ2-5 and V is TRBV9, with 14 bases fitting TRBD2. V lost 3 bases to trimming and J lost 5 bases; unmatched junction nucleotides: 6. CDR1 and CDR2 (germline): SGDLS, YYNGEE. The CDR3 sequence is 16 residues long. Here the CDR3 DNA reads TGTGCCAGCAGCGGGACTAGCGGGGGGCAGTTCGAGACCCAGTACTTC. Its protein is CASSGTSGGQFETQYF.